This is a list of T cell receptor beta chains from one sample in a study of T-cell memory formation after mild COVID-19. TCRdb fed the 5' RACE reads into MiXCR, producing one record per CDR3 protein. The table shows around 250,000 distinct CDR3 sequences, with 15% to 19% occurring only once. The sequencing sample was made of PBMCs or a T cell subset sorted from them (not recorded which). All receptors derive from an adult woman who had mild COVID-19 (a few samples of this study predate the infection). Cell type and time point are not known. Both conserved end residues are part of each CDR3. A D gene is named only where the DNA matches it firmly. Expanded clones are given a class, and other clones once, few, many or no size at all.

v_gene: TRBV6-6
d_gene: -
abundance: many
j_gene: TRBJ1-2
CDR3nt: TGTGCCAGCAGTTACTTAGAGACTAACTATGGCTACACCTTC
CDR3aa: CASSYLETNYGYTF

v_gene: TRBV5-1
d_gene: -
abundance: -
j_gene: TRBJ2-5
CDR3nt: TGCGCCAGCAGCTTGGGGGGAGCCGGACAAGAGACCCAGTACTTC
CDR3aa: CASSLGGAGQETQYF

v_gene: TRBV30
d_gene: TRBD2
abundance: -
j_gene: TRBJ2-3
CDR3nt: TGTGCCTGGAACGGGGGGGAGACAGATACGCAGTATTTT
CDR3aa: CAWNGGETDTQYF

v_gene: TRBV20-1
d_gene: TRBD1
abundance: -
j_gene: TRBJ2-1
CDR3nt: TGCAGTGCTAACCACCCGGGACAGGGTAGAGATGAGCAGTTCTTC
CDR3aa: CSANHPGQGRDEQFF

v_gene: TRBV30
d_gene: -
abundance: -
j_gene: TRBJ2-2
CDR3nt: TGTGCCTGGAGTGTAACCGTCACCGGGGAGCTGTTTTTT
CDR3aa: CAWSVTVTGELFF

v_gene: TRBV14
d_gene: TRBD1
abundance: -
j_gene: TRBJ1-4
CDR3nt: TGTGCCAGCAGCCCGACAGGGGCAACTAATGAAAAACTGTTTTTT
CDR3aa: CASSPTGATNEKLFF

v_gene: TRBV7-9
d_gene: -
abundance: -
j_gene: TRBJ2-5
CDR3nt: TGTGCCAGCAGCCCCCAGGGGGGAGGCCAAGAGACCCAGTACTTC
CDR3aa: CASSPQGGGQETQYF

v_gene: TRBV25-1
d_gene: -
abundance: -
j_gene: TRBJ2-7
CDR3nt: TGTGCCAGCAGTGATGATCCTGCAGTTGCGTACGAGCAGTACTTC
CDR3aa: CASSDDPAVAYEQYF

v_gene: TRBV20-1
d_gene: -
abundance: few
j_gene: TRBJ2-5
CDR3nt: TGCAGGGTCCCCGAGACCCAGTACTTC
CDR3aa: CRVPETQYF

v_gene: TRBV6-5
d_gene: -
abundance: -
j_gene: TRBJ2-3
CDR3nt: TGTGCCAGCAGTTACTCGAGCGGCCCTCGAGATACGCAGTATTTT
CDR3aa: CASSYSSGPRDTQYF

v_gene: TRBV7-3
d_gene: -
abundance: -
j_gene: TRBJ2-5
CDR3nt: TGTGCCAGCAGCGACGGAGGGACCCAGTACTTC
CDR3aa: CASSDGGTQYF

v_gene: TRBV20-1
d_gene: TRBD1
abundance: -
j_gene: TRBJ1-2
CDR3nt: TGCAGTGCTAGAGACCACCTCCGAGGACAGGGTGTCGGCTACACCTTC
CDR3aa: CSARDHLRGQGVGYTF

v_gene: TRBV7-9
d_gene: TRBD1
abundance: few
j_gene: TRBJ2-1
CDR3nt: TGTGCCAGCAGTTTCGGGACAGAGGGTCTACGCTCCTACAATGAGCAGTTCTTC
CDR3aa: CASSFGTEGLRSYNEQFF

v_gene: TRBV13
d_gene: TRBD1
abundance: -
j_gene: TRBJ2-5
CDR3nt: TGTGCCAGCAGCGTGGACAGGTTCGAGACCCAGTACTTC
CDR3aa: CASSVDRFETQYF

v_gene: TRBV10-3
d_gene: -
abundance: -
j_gene: TRBJ2-7
CDR3nt: TGTGCCATCAGTGATAGCCAGGGATTGTCCTACGAGCAGTACTTC
CDR3aa: CAISDSQGLSYEQYF

v_gene: TRBV10-3
d_gene: TRBD1
abundance: many
j_gene: TRBJ1-2
CDR3nt: TGTGCCATCAGTGGGGGGGACAGTTCTAACTATGGCTACACCTTC
CDR3aa: CAISGGDSSNYGYTF

v_gene: TRBV18
d_gene: -
abundance: -
j_gene: TRBJ2-2
CDR3nt: TGTGCCAGCTCACCTACCCCCGTCACCGGGGAGCTGTTTTTT
CDR3aa: CASSPTPVTGELFF

v_gene: TRBV7-2
d_gene: TRBD2
abundance: -
j_gene: TRBJ2-7
CDR3nt: TGTGCCAGCAGCTTAAGGACTAGCGGGAGGGCCAACGAGCAGTACTTC
CDR3aa: CASSLRTSGRANEQYF

v_gene: TRBV9
d_gene: TRBD2
abundance: few
j_gene: TRBJ2-1
CDR3nt: TGTGCCAGCAGCGTTACTAGCGGGAATCGGAATGAGCAGTTCTTC
CDR3aa: CASSVTSGNRNEQFF

v_gene: TRBV6-2/TRBV6-3
d_gene: -
abundance: few
j_gene: TRBJ1-5
CDR3nt: TGTGCCAGCAGTCCCTGGAGGGGGAACAATCAGCCCCAGCATTTT
CDR3aa: CASSPWRGNNQPQHF

v_gene: TRBV18
d_gene: -
abundance: -
j_gene: TRBJ2-2
CDR3nt: TGTGCCAGCTCACCAAAGGGCGGTGGCACCGGGGAGCTGTTTTTT
CDR3aa: CASSPKGGGTGELFF

v_gene: TRBV5-5
d_gene: -
abundance: -
j_gene: TRBJ2-7
CDR3nt: TGTGCCAGCAGCCCAAGGGTGGGGGAGCAGTACTTC
CDR3aa: CASSPRVGEQYF

v_gene: TRBV7-2
d_gene: -
abundance: -
j_gene: TRBJ2-3
CDR3nt: TGTGCCAGCAGCTTAGCGGCCGGCGGGGCTAGCACAGATACGCAGTATTTT
CDR3aa: CASSLAAGGASTDTQYF

v_gene: TRBV12-3/TRBV12-4
d_gene: -
abundance: -
j_gene: TRBJ1-1
CDR3nt: TGTGCCAGCAGTTTGGGGACAACGAACACTGAAGCTTTCTTT
CDR3aa: CASSLGTTNTEAFF

v_gene: TRBV7-9
d_gene: TRBD1
abundance: -
j_gene: TRBJ2-3
CDR3nt: TGTGCCAGCAGTCTCAGACAGGGGCTTAGGTCAGATACGCAGTATTTT
CDR3aa: CASSLRQGLRSDTQYF

v_gene: TRBV30
d_gene: TRBD2
abundance: -
j_gene: TRBJ2-3
CDR3nt: TGTGCCTGGAGCCGCGCCAGGACTAGCGGGGTCGGGACAGATACGCAGTATTTT
CDR3aa: CAWSRARTSGVGTDTQYF

v_gene: TRBV6-5
d_gene: TRBD2
abundance: few
j_gene: TRBJ2-1
CDR3nt: TGTGCCAGCAGTAGCGGGAGGTCCTACAATGAGCAGTTCTTC
CDR3aa: CASSSGRSYNEQFF

v_gene: TRBV10-3
d_gene: -
abundance: -
j_gene: TRBJ2-1
CDR3nt: TGTGCCATCAGTGAGTCGAGGCTAGACGGATACAATGAGCAGTTCTTC
CDR3aa: CAISESRLDGYNEQFF

v_gene: TRBV12-3/TRBV12-4
d_gene: -
abundance: -
j_gene: TRBJ2-7
CDR3nt: TGTGCCAGCAGTTTTCAGGGACCTCAAATGTACGAGCAGTACTTC
CDR3aa: CASSFQGPQMYEQYF

v_gene: TRBV4-3
d_gene: -
abundance: few
j_gene: TRBJ2-7
CDR3nt: TGCGCCAGCAGCCAAGCGCTGGGACGGAGCTACGAGCAGTACTTC
CDR3aa: CASSQALGRSYEQYF

v_gene: TRBV20-1
d_gene: TRBD1
abundance: few
j_gene: TRBJ2-3
CDR3nt: TGCAGTGCTACGGGAGGGACAGGGGGCCCAGATACGCAGTATTTT
CDR3aa: CSATGGTGGPDTQYF

v_gene: TRBV7-2
d_gene: TRBD2
abundance: few
j_gene: TRBJ2-1
CDR3nt: TGTGCCAGCAGCCAAGGGCTAGCGGGAGGGCCGTTCTTC
CDR3aa: CASSQGLAGGPFF